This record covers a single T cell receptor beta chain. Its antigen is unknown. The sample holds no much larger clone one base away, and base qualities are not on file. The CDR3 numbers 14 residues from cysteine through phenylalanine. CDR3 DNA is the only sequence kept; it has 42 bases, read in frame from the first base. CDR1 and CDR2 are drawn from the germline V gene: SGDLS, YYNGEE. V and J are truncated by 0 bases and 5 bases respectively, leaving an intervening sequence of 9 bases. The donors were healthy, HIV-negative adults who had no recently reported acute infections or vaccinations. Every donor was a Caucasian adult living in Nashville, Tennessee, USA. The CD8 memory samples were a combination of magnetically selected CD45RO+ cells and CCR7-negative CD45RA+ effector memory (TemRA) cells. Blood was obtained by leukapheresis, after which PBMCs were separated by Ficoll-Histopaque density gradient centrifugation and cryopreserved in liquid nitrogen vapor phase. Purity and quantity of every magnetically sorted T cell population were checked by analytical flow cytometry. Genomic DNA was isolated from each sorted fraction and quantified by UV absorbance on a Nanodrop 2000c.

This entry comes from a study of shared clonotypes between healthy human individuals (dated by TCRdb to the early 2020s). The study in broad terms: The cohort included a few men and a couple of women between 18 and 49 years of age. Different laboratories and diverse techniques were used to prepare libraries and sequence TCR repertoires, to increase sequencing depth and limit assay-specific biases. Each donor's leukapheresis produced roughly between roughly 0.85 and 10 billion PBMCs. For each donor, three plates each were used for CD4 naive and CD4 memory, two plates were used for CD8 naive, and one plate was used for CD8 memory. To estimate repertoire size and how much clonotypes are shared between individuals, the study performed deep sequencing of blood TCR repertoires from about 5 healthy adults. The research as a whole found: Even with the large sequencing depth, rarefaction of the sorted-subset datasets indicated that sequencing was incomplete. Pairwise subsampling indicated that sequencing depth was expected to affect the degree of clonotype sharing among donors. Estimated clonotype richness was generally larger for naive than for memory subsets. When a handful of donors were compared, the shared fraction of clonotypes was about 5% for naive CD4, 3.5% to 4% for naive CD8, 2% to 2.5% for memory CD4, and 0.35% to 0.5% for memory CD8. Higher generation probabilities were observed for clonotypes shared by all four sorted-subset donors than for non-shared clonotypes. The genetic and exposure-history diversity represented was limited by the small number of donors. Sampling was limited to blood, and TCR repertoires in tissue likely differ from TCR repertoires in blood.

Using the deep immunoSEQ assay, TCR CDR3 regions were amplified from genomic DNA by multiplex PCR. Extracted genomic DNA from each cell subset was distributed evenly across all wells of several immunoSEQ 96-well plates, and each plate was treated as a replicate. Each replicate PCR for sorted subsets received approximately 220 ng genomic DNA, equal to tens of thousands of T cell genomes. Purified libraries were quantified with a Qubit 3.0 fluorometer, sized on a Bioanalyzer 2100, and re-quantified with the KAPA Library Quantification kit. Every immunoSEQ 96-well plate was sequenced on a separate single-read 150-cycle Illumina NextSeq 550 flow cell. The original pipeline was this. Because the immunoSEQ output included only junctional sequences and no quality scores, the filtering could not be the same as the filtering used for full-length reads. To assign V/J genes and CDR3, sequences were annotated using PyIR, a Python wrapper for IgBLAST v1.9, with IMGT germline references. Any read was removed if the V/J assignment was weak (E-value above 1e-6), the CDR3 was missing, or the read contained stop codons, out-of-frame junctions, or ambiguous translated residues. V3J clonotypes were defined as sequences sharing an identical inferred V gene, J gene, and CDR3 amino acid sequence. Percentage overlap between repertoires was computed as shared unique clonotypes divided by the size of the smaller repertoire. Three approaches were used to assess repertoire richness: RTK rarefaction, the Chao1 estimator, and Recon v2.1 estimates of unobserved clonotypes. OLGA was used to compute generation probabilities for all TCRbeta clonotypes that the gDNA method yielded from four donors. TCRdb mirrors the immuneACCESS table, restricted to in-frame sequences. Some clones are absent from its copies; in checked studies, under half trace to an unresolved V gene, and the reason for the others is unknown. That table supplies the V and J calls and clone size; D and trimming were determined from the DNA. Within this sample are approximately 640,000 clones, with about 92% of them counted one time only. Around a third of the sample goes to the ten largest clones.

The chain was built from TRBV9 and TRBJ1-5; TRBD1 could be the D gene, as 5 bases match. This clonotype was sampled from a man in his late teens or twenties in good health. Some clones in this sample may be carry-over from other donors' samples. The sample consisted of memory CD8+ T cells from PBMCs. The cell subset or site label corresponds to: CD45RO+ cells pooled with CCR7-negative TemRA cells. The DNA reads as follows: TGTGCCAGCAGCGTAGTCGGGGGAGATCAGCCCCAGCATTTT. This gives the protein CASSVVGGDQPQHF.